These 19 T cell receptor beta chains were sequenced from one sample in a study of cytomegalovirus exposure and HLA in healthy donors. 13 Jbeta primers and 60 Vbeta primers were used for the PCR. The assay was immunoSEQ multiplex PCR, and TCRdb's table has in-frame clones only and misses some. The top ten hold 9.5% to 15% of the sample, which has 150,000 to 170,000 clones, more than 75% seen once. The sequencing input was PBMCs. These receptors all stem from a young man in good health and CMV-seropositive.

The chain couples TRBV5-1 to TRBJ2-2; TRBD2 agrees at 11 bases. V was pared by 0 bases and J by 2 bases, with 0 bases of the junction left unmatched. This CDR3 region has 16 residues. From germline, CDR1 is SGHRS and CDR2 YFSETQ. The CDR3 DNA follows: TGCGCCAGCAGCTTGGGACTAGCGGGAAACACCGGGGAGCTGTTTTTT. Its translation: CASSLGLAGNTGELFF.

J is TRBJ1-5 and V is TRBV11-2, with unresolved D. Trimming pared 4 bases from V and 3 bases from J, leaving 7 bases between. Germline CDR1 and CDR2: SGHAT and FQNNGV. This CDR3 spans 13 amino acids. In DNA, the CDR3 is TGTGCCAGCAGCTCGACACACAATCAGCCCCAGCATTTT. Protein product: CASSSTHNQPQHF.

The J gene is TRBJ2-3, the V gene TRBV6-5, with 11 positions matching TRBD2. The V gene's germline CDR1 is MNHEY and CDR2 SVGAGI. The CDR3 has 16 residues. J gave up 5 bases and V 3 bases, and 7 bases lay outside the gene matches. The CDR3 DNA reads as TGTGCCAGCAGTTATACCACTAGCGGGAGTCTAGATACGCAGTATTTT. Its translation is CASSYTTSGSLDTQYF.

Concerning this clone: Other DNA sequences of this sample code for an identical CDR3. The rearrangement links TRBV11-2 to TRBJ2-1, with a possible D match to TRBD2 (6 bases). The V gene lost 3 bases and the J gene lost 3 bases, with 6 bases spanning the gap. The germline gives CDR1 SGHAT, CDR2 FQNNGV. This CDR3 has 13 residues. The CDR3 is CASSLGLYNEQFF. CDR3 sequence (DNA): TGTGCCAGCAGCTTGGGACTCTACAATGAGCAGTTCTTC.

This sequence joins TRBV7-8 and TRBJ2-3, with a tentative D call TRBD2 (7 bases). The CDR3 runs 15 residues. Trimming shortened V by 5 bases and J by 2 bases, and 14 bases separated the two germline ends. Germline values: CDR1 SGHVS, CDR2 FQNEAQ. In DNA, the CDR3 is TGTGCCAGCAGCCCTGGGGGGGGGCTCACAGATACGCAGTATTTT. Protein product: CASSPGGGLTDTQYF.

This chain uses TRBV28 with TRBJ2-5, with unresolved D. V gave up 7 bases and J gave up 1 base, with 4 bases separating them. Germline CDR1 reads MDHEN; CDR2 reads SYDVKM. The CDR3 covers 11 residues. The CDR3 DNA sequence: TGTGCCAGCATGGCCCAAGAGACCCAGTACTTC. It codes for CASMAQETQYF.

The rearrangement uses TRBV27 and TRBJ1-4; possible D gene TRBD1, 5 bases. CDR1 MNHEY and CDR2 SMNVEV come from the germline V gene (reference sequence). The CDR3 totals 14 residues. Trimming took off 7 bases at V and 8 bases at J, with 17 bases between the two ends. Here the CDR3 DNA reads TGTGCCAGCACACATACTGGGGGGGAGGAAAAACTGTTTTTT. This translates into CASTHTGGEEKLFF.

The CDR3 reads CASSTTSGGGTDTQYF. The CDR3 DNA is TGTGCCAGCAGCACGACTAGCGGGGGGGGCACAGATACGCAGTATTTT. This sequence joins TRBV6-4 and TRBJ2-3, with 14 bases identical to TRBD2. The ends lost 6 bases at V and 1 base at J; junction bases unmatched: 3. This CDR3 is 16 amino acids long. Germline values: CDR1 MRHNA, CDR2 SNTAGT.

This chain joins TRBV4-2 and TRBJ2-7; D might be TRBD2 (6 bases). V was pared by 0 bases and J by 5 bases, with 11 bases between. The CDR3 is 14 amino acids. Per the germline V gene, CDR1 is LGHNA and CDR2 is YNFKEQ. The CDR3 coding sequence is TGTGCCAGCAGCCAAGATCCTGGAGGGAACGAGCAGTACTTC. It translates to CASSQDPGGNEQYF.

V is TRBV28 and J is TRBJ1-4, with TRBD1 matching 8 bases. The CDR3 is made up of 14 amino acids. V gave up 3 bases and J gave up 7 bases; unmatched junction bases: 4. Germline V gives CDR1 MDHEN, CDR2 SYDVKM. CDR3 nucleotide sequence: TGTGCCAGCAGTTTCCTACAGGGGGTTGAAAAACTGTTTTTT. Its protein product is CASSFLQGVEKLFF.

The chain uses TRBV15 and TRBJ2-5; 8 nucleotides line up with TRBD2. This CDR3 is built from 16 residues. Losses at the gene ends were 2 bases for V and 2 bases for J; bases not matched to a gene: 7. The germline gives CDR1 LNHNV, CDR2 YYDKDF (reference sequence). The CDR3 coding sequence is TGTGCCACCAGCAGACACATAGCGGGAACGCAAGAGACCCAGTACTTC. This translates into CATSRHIAGTQETQYF.

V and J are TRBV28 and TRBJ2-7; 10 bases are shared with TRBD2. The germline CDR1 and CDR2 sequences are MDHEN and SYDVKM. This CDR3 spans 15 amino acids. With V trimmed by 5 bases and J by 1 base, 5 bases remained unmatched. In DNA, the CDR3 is TGTGCCAGCAGTCCTCGGACTAGCGGTTCCTACGAGCAGTACTTC. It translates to CASSPRTSGSYEQYF.

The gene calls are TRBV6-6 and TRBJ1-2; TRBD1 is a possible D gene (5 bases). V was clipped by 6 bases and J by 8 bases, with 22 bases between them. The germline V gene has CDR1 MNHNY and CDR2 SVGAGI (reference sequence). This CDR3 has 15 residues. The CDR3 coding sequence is TGTGCCAGCAGAACGGGACTCGCTCCCAGTGGGGGCTACACCTTC. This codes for CASRTGLAPSGGYTF.

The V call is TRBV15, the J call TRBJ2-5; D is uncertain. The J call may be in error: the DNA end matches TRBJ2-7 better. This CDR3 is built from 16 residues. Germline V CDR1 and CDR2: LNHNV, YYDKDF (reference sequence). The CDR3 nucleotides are TGTGCCACCAGCAGAGGGCTAGTTAGTGGAATTTACGAGCAGTACTTC. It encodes CATSRGLVSGIYEQYF.

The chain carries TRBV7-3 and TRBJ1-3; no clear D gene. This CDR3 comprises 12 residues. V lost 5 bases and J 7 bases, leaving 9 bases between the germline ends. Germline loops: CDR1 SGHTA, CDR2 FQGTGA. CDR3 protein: CASSDDKNTIYF. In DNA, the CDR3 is TGTGCCAGCAGCGACGACAAGAACACCATATATTTT.

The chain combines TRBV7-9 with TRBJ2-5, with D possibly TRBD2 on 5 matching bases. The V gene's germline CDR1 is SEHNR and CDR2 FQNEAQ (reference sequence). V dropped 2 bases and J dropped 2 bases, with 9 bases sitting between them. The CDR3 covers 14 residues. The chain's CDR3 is CASSLSTGQETQYF. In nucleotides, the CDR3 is TGTGCCAGCAGCTTATCTACGGGGCAAGAGACCCAGTACTTC.

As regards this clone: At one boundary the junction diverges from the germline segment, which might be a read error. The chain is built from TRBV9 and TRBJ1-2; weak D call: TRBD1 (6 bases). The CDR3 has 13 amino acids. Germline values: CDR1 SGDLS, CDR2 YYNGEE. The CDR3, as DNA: TGTGCCAGCAGCGCCGGACAGAACTGGGGCTACCCCTTC. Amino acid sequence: CASSAGQNWGYPF.

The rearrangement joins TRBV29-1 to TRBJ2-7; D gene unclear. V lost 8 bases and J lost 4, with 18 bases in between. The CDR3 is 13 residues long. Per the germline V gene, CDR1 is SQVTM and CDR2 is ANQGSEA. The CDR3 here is CSFNETAAYEQYF. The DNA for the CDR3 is TGCAGCTTCAACGAGACGGCGGCTTACGAGCAGTACTTC.

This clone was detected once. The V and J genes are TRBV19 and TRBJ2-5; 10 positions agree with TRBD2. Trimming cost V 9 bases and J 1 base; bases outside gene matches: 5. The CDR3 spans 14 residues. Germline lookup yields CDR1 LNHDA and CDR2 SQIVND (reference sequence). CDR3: CAREREGIQETQYF. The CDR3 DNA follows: TGTGCCAGAGAGCGGGAGGGAATCCAAGAGACCCAGTACTTC. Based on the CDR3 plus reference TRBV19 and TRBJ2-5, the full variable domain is DGGITQSPKYLFRKEGQNVTLSCEQNLNHDAMYWYRQDPGQGLRLIYYSQIVNDFQKGDIAEGYSVSREKKESFPLTVTSAQKNPTAFYLCAREREGIQETQYFGPGTRLLVL.